The clone carrying this TCR beta chain showed up many times. Its antigen is unknown. CDR3 length: 13 residues. Between the trimmed V and J ends, which lost 5 bases and 5 bases, there was a span of 12 bases. CDR1 and CDR2 (germline): WNHNN, SYGVQD (reference sequence). Individually, cDNA molecules had unique molecular identifiers attached to them. TCRdb re-derived calls from the 5' RACE reads in MiXCR, one entry per CDR3 protein. The table lists about 70,000 distinct CDR3 sequences, 9.5% to 15% of them singletons. These data originate in a study of early T cells in non-severe SARS-CoV-2 infection. Study at large: Unpaired chains resulted from sequencing bulk RNA of unsorted whole blood.

Study conclusions and caveats: CD4 and private specificities were missed by VDJdb matching, which favored anti-spike CD8 responses.

The sample consisted of whole blood. The chain employs TRBV10-1 and TRBJ1-1; D possibly corresponds to TRBD1 (5 bases). This receptor was obtained from an adult who was a healthcare worker with PCR-confirmed SARS-CoV-2 infection or an uninfected control (not recorded which). CDR3 DNA: TGCGCCAGCAGTACGGACACACGGACTGAAGCTTTCTTT. Residues: CASSTDTRTEAFF.